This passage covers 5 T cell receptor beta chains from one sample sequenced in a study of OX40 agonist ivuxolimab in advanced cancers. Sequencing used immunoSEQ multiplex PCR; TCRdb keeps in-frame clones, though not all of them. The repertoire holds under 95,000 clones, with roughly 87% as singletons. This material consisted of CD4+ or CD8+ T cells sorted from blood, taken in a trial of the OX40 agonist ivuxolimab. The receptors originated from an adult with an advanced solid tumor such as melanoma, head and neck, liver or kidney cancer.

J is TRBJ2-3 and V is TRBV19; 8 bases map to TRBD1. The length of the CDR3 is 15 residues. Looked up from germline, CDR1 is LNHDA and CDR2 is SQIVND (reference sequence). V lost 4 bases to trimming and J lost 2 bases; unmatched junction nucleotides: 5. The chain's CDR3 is CASSTRTGFTDTQYF. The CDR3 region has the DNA TGTGCCAGTAGTACCCGGACAGGGTTCACAGATACGCAGTATTTT. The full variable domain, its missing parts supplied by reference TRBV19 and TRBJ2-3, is DGGITQSPKYLFRKEGQNVTLSCEQNLNHDAMYWYRQDPGQGLRLIYYSQIVNDFQKGDIAEGYSVSREKKESFPLTVTSAQKNPTAFYLCASSTRTGFTDTQYFGPGTRLTVL.

The DNA for the CDR3 is TGTGCCATCAGTGAGTCACCTGACCAAGAGACCCAGTACTTC. It specifies CAISESPDQETQYF. The chain is built from TRBV10-3 and TRBJ2-5, with D unresolved. Germline lookup yields CDR1 ENHRY and CDR2 SYGVKD. The ends were cut back, 0 bases at V and 0 bases at J, with 5 bases in the middle. The CDR3 totals 14 residues.

The CDR3 DNA reads as TGTGCCAGCCAAGGGGAGACCCAGTACTTC. Translated, it gives CASQGETQYF. The genes are TRBV18 and TRBJ2-5; D unclear. The V gene lost 8 bases and the J gene lost 5 bases, with 6 bases spanning the gap. The germline gives CDR1 KGHSH, CDR2 LQKENI. This CDR3 has 10 residues.

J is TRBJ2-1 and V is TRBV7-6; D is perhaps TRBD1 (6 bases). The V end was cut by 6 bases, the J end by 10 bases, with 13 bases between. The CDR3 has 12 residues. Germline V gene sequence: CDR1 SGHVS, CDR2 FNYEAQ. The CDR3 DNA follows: TGTGCCAGCAGTCGGACCACAGGGGAGCAGTTCTTC. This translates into CASSRTTGEQFF.

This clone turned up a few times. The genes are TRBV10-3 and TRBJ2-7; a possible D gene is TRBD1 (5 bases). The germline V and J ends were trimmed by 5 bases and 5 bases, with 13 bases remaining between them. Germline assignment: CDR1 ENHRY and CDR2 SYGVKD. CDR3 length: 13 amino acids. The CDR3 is CAISPRQGDEQYF. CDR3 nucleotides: TGTGCCATCAGTCCCCGTCAGGGTGACGAGCAGTACTTC.